A selection of T cell receptor beta chains follows, all from one sample in a study of Graves' ophthalmopathy and Graves' hyperthyroidism. TCRdb passed the multiplex PCR reads through MiXCR, listing each CDR3 protein once. Altogether about 620,000 distinct CDR3 sequences are present, 20% to 25% being singletons, with the ten largest covering approximately 7%. Material for sequencing was peripheral blood. The source of these receptors is a woman under 30 with stable Graves' hyperthyroidism. Some clones in this sample may be carry-over from other donors' samples. CDR3s include the opening cysteine and the closing phenylalanine or tryptophan. The D gene is left open where the match is weak. Clone size, where shown, is once, few, many, or a class for clones that have expanded.

CATSRAQGDEQYF	TGTGCCACCAGCAGAGCCCAGGGCGACGAGCAGTACTTC	TRBV15	TRBJ2-7	many	-
CASSLEHTAYEQYF	TGTGCCAGCAGCTTAGAACATACCGCCTACGAGCAGTACTTC	TRBV6-2/TRBV6-3	TRBJ2-7	-	-
CASSPGLGVTEAFF	TGTGCCAGCAGTCCGGGACTCGGGGTAACTGAAGCTTTCTTT	TRBV6-1	TRBJ1-1	many	-
CASSDYGTSDEQYF	TGTGCCAGCAGTGATTACGGGACTAGCGACGAGCAGTACTTC	TRBV25-1	TRBJ2-7	many	TRBD2
CASGGRWQNTEAFF	TGTGCCAGTGGGGGGCGGTGGCAAAACACTGAAGCTTTCTTT	TRBV6-1	TRBJ1-1	once	-
CASSYSVALAETQYF	TGTGCCAGCAGTTACTCGGTTGCCCTAGCAGAGACCCAGTACTTC	TRBV6-5	TRBJ2-5	many	-
CASSSQDRAESYGYTF	TGCGCCAGCAGCTCACAGGACAGGGCGGAGAGCTATGGCTACACCTTC	TRBV5-1	TRBJ1-2	few	TRBD1
CATEQGITDTQYF	TGTGCCACCGAACAGGGAATCACAGATACGCAGTATTTT	TRBV10-3	TRBJ2-3	many	-
CASSGSGSTGELFF	TGCGCCAGCTCCGGGTCAGGGTCCACCGGGGAGCTGTTTTTT	TRBV5-1	TRBJ2-2	few	-
CASQDRGTGELFF	TGTGCCAGCCAGGACAGGGGGACCGGGGAGCTGTTTTTT	TRBV7-2	TRBJ2-2	many	TRBD1
CASSVLWGPTKPNAAGVYEQYF	TGTGCCAGCAGTGTCCTTTGGGGCCCGACAAAACCGAACGCGGCGGGAGTTTACGAGCAGTACTTC	TRBV2	TRBJ2-7	few	TRBD2
CASRGPAESEQYF	TGCGCCAGCAGGGGTCCTGCGGAGTCTGAGCAGTACTTC	TRBV5-1	TRBJ2-7	many	-
CASRTRDWGLGGTQYF	TGTGCCAGCAGAACGCGGGACTGGGGGCTTGGCGGTACGCAGTATTTT	TRBV12-3/TRBV12-4	TRBJ2-3	many	-
CASRSWGPNYEQYF	TGTGCCAGCAGATCGTGGGGGCCCAACTACGAGCAGTACTTC	TRBV27	TRBJ2-7	-	-
CASSLAQGVIYEQYF	TGTGCCAGCAGCTTAGCGCAGGGGGTCATCTACGAGCAGTACTTC	TRBV7-9	TRBJ2-7	-	TRBD1
CSTWAGQETQYF	TGCAGCACTTGGGCAGGGCAAGAGACCCAGTACTTC	TRBV29-1	TRBJ2-5	many	-
CASSPGARDTEAFF	TGTGCCAGCAGCCCCGGGGCGCGGGACACTGAAGCTTTCTTT	TRBV7-2	TRBJ1-1	many	-
CASSSRTGSNQPQHF	TGTGCCAGCAGTTCCCGGACAGGAAGCAATCAGCCCCAGCATTTT	TRBV27	TRBJ1-5	-	TRBD1
CASSPGGRQPQHF	TGTGCCAGCAGTCCAGGGGGACGGCAGCCCCAGCATTTT	TRBV6-1	TRBJ1-5	-	TRBD1
CASSYLAGANQPQHF	TGTGCCAGCAGTTACTTGGCCGGGGCGAATCAGCCCCAGCATTTT	TRBV6-5	TRBJ1-5	few	-
CASSLEVGAEAFF	TGTGCCAGCAGCCTCGAGGTGGGCGCTGAAGCTTTCTTT	TRBV12-3/TRBV12-4	TRBJ1-1	-	-
CASSLQWDQPQHF	TGTGCCAGCAGCTTACAGTGGGATCAGCCCCAGCATTTT	TRBV7-2	TRBJ1-5	-	-
CAISESVSGIYGYTF	TGTGCCATCAGTGAGTCGGTGTCAGGCATCTATGGCTACACCTTC	TRBV10-3	TRBJ1-2	-	-
CSARGEGETQYF	TGCAGTGCTAGGGGGGAGGGAGAGACCCAGTACTTC	TRBV20-1	TRBJ2-5	many	TRBD2
CASSPSGAGQPQHF	TGTGCCAGCAGTCCTTCGGGGGCCGGTCAGCCCCAGCATTTT	TRBV6-1	TRBJ1-5	many	-
CASSFFDHEQYF	TGTGCCAGCAGTTTTTTTGACCACGAGCAGTACTTC	TRBV12-3/TRBV12-4	TRBJ2-7	many	-
CASIPRPSYQGNTEAFF	TGTGCCAGCATCCCGCGGCCCTCTTACCAGGGGAACACTGAAGCTTTCTTT	TRBV12-3/TRBV12-4	TRBJ1-1	many	-
CASSFGPTGELFF	TGTGCCAGCAGCTTCGGTCCCACCGGGGAGCTGTTTTTT	TRBV11-2	TRBJ2-2	many	-
CASSQEGASGYTF	TGTGCCAGCAGCCAAGAAGGTGCCTCCGGCTACACCTTC	TRBV3-1	TRBJ1-2	-	-
CASSLYGQNTRELFF	TGCGCCAGCAGCTTGTACGGCCAGAACACCAGGGAGCTGTTTTTT	TRBV5-1	TRBJ2-2	-	-
CASSSPPQGARETQYF	TGTGCCAGCAGTTCCCCCCCACAGGGGGCGCGGGAGACCCAGTACTTC	TRBV28	TRBJ2-5	many	TRBD1